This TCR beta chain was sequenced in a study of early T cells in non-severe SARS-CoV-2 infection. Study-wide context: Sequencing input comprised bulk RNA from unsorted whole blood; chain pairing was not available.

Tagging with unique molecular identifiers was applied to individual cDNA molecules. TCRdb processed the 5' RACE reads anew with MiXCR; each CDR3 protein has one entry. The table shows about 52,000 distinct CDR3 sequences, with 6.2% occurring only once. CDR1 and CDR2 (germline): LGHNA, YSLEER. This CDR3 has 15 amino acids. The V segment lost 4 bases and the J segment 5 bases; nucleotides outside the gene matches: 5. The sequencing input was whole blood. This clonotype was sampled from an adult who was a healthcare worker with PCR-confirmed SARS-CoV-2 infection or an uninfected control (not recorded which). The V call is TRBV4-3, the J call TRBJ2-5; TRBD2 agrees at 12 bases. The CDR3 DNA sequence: TGCGCCAGCAGCCCCACTAGCGGGGGGCCCGAGACCCAGTACTTC. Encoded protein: CASSPTSGGPETQYF.